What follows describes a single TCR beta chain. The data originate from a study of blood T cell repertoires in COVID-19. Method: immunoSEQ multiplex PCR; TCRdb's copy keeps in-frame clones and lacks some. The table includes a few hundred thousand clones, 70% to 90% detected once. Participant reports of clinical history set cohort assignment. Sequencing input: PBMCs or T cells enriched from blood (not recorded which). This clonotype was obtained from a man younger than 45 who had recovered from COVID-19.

The CDR3 DNA is TGTGCCAGCAGAGGCGCAGGGGGCGCTGGCTTCTGGCAATATGGCTACACCTTC. Protein sequence: CASRGAGGAGFWQYGYTF. V and J are TRBV5-6 and TRBJ1-2, with TRBD1 matching 8 bases. Germline-derived CDR1 and CDR2 are SGHDT and YYEEEE. V gave up 5 bases and J gave up 5 bases; unmatched junction bases: 20. This CDR3 is built from 18 residues. Using reference TRBV5-6 and TRBJ1-2 for the parts outside the CDR3, the full variable domain is DAGVTQSPTHLIKTRGQQVTLRCSPKSGHDTVSWYQQALGQGPQFIFQYYEEEERQRGNFPDRFSGHQFPNYSSELNVNALLLGDSALYLCASRGAGGAGFWQYGYTFGSGTRLTVV.